The T cell receptor beta chain under discussion was sequenced for a study of T-cell memory formation after mild COVID-19. Trimming left V 2 bases short and J 5 bases short, with 13 bases between. Per the germline V gene, CDR1 is SGHRS and CDR2 is YFSETQ. The length of the CDR3 is 14 residues. MiXCR was run by TCRdb on the 5' RACE reads, yielding one entry per CDR3 protein. The sample yields some 300,000 distinct CDR3 sequences, roughly 20% seen once. There are a few counts of this clonotype. This TCR was sampled from a man between 18 and 35 years old who had mild COVID-19 (a few samples of this study predate the infection). Cell type and time point are not known. The rearrangement joins TRBV5-1 to TRBJ2-5; possible D gene TRBD1, 5 bases. What was sequenced was PBMCs or a T cell subset sorted from them (not recorded which). CDR3 DNA: TGCGCCAGCAGCTTTTCGGACACTTCCGAGACCCAGTACTTC. It translates to CASSFSDTSETQYF.